This passage covers 13 T cell receptor beta chains from one sample sequenced in a study of regulatory T cells in long-lasting Graves disease. CDR3-region Arm-PCR and iRepertoire HTBI primers produced the TCR beta libraries. TCRdb fed the multiplex PCR reads into MiXCR, producing one record per CDR3 protein. The repertoire holds 500,000 to 800,000 distinct CDR3 sequences, with about 30% as singletons. Time point specified: persistent/refractory GD, antithyroid drugs over 5 years with positive TRAb. RNA extracted from PBMCs served as the sequencing template. The material sequenced was peripheral blood mononuclear cells (PBMCs), taken when the disease was refractory, from a patient treated with antithyroid drugs. The receptor source for this set is a female donor with Graves disease.

The rearrangement joins TRBV27 to TRBJ1-1; 7 bases line up with TRBD1. The CDR3 extends over 15 amino acids. In germline, CDR1 is MNHEY, CDR2 SMNVEV (reference sequence). The J segment lost 0 bases and the V segment lost 3 bases, leaving 4 bases of the junction unmatched. The CDR3, as DNA: TGTGCCAGCAGTTTTTCGGGACAGATGAACACTGAAGCTTTCTTT. Protein product: CASSFSGQMNTEAFF.

This clonotype appeared a single time. The V gene is TRBV6-1, the J gene TRBJ1-2; possibly TRBD1 for D (6 bases). The V gene's germline CDR1 is MNHNS and CDR2 SASEGT. The V end was cut by 5 bases, the J end by 3 bases, with 13 bases between. The CDR3 is 14 residues long. The CDR3, as DNA: TGTGCCAGCAGTAGGACAGCTACTTACTATGGCTACACCTTC. It specifies CASSRTATYYGYTF.

V is TRBV20-1 and J is TRBJ2-7, with TRBD2 identical over 13 bases. This CDR3 spans 15 amino acids. Germline V gene sequence: CDR1 DFQATT, CDR2 SNEGSKA (reference sequence). Germline trimming cut 4 bases from V and 4 bases from J; bases unmatched to any gene: 7. The CDR3 region is CSATGGLAGPYEQYF. The DNA for the CDR3 is TGCAGTGCTACAGGGGGACTAGCGGGGCCATACGAGCAGTACTTC.

This clonotype was seen once. The genes are TRBV20-1 and TRBJ2-7; 14 positions agree with TRBD2. Germline V gene sequence: CDR1 DFQATT, CDR2 SNEGSKA (reference sequence). CDR3 size: 15 residues. The V gene end was trimmed by 0 bases and the J gene end by 11 bases; junction bases not matched to a gene: 9. Here the CDR3 reads CSARDSRLAGGVEYF. The CDR3 DNA sequence: TGCAGTGCTAGAGATTCCAGACTAGCGGGAGGGGTAGAGTACTTC.

The J gene is TRBJ2-5, the V gene TRBV28; weak D call: TRBD1 (5 bases). CDR1 MDHEN and CDR2 SYDVKM come from the germline V gene. Trimming stripped 6 bases from V and 7 bases from J, with 18 bases between. The CDR3 spans 14 residues. CDR3 nucleotide sequence: TGTGCCAGCAGCCCGACAGAATATTACGGGACCCAGTACTTC. This gives the protein CASSPTEYYGTQYF.

This chain links TRBV6-2 or TRBV6-3 with TRBJ2-1; 7 positions agree with TRBD2. Germline CDR1 is MNHEY and CDR2 is SVGEGT. The length of the CDR3 is 15 residues. Trimming removed 2 bases from V and 5 bases from J; junction bases left unmatched: 6. The CDR3 DNA sequence: TGTGCCAGCAGTTACACAGGCGGGAGTAACAATGAGCAGTTCTTC. Its protein is CASSYTGGSNNEQFF.

This clonotype was found a few times. The J gene is TRBJ2-4, the V gene TRBV10-1; D uncertain. Trimming took 6 bases from V and 0 from J, leaving 18 bases between them. CDR3 length: 17 residues. The V gene's germline CDR1 is WNHNN and CDR2 SYGVQD (reference sequence). The CDR3 bases are TGCGCCAGCAGGCCAGGTGGTGGGGTTCAAGCCAAAAACATTCAGTACTTC. This sequence encodes CASRPGGGVQAKNIQYF.

This clonotype turned up a few times. This chain joins TRBV7-3 and TRBJ2-7; D gene uncertain. V was shortened by 1 base and J by 0 bases, with 7 bases between the two germline ends. Germline values: CDR1 SGHTA, CDR2 FQGTGA. CDR3 length: 14 amino acids. CDR3 nucleotides: TGTGCCAGCAGCTTAATGGCAGTCTCCTACGAGCAGTACTTC. Its protein is CASSLMAVSYEQYF.

V gene TRBV7-9 combines with J gene TRBJ1-2; no firm D call. Germline values: CDR1 SEHNR, CDR2 FQNEAQ (reference sequence). V lost 2 bases and J 8 bases, leaving 18 bases between the germline ends. This CDR3 contains 15 residues. The CDR3 DNA reads TGTGCCAGCAGCTTATACCCCTCCCGCGAGAAGGGCTACACCTTC. Translating gives CASSLYPSREKGYTF.

Only a few counts were recorded for this clonotype. The rearrangement links TRBV19 to TRBJ1-4; D is undetermined. The V end was cut by 5 bases, the J end by 9 bases, with 13 bases between. This CDR3 has 13 amino acids. Germline CDR1 is LNHDA and CDR2 is SQIVND (reference sequence). CDR3 region: CASSLSVYKKLFF. The CDR3 DNA reads TGTGCCAGTAGTTTGTCAGTATATAAAAAACTGTTTTTT.

This clonotype was detected ten times or more. This chain uses TRBV6-5 with TRBJ2-5; D remains unclear. Germline loops: CDR1 MNHEY, CDR2 SVGAGI. This CDR3 has 12 residues. Between the trimmed V and J ends, which lost 0 bases and 4 bases, there was a span of 3 bases. This CDR3 reads CASSYSRETQYF. CDR3 nucleotides: TGTGCCAGCAGTTACTCCCGAGAGACCCAGTACTTC.

J is TRBJ1-1 and V is TRBV27; no firm D call. The germline gives CDR1 MNHEY, CDR2 SMNVEV (reference sequence). The germline V and J ends were trimmed by 3 bases and 3 bases, with 8 bases remaining between them. The CDR3 has 13 residues. CDR3 in amino acids: CASSLQSYTEAFF. The CDR3 DNA reads as TGTGCCAGCAGTTTGCAGTCGTACACTGAAGCTTTCTTT.

The chain joins TRBV30 to TRBJ2-2; D might be TRBD1 (6 bases). Trimming shortened V by 3 bases and J by 4 bases, and 15 bases separated the two germline ends. Germline-derived CDR1 and CDR2 are GTSNPN and SVGIG (reference sequence). This CDR3 spans 15 amino acids. In DNA form, the CDR3 reads TGTGCCTGGAGACGGACAGAACGGTTCACCGGGGAGCTGTTTTTT. Its translation: CAWRRTERFTGELFF.